This T cell receptor beta chain emerged from a study of identical twins. General study points: Zero-insertion analyses could be partly confounded by invariant MAIT and iNKT cells. The abundant beta clonotypes from cord blood had fewer insertions, and memory repertoires had none of this.

To note about this clonotype: The antigen is undetermined.

Using its own MiXCR run on the 5' RACE reads, TCRdb lists one record per CDR3 protein. The sample comprises about 500,000 distinct CDR3 sequences, 14% of which are singletons, and 0.98% rests with the top ten. The CDR3 runs to 15 residues. V was clipped by 0 bases and J by 2 bases, with 11 bases between them. The germline CDR1 and CDR2 sequences are SGHRS and YFSETQ. The data also belong to a second study, concerning yellow fever vaccine responses in identical twins.

The rearrangement joins TRBV5-1 to TRBJ2-5, with a weak D call TRBD2 (6 bases). The receptor was derived from a young woman in good health. The sample taken for sequencing was CD4+ T cells sorted from blood. CDR3 loop: CASSLAGTWQETQYF. CDR3 coding DNA: TGCGCCAGCAGCTTGGCAGGGACTTGGCAAGAGACCCAGTACTTC.